This TCR beta chain originates from a study of PD-1 blockade in classical Hodgkin lymphoma. Study-level points and caveats: Diversity similar to that of newly diagnosed patients was seen at baseline in complete responders.

Time point: cycle 4 day 1 (C4D1), after 5 to 7 weeks of nivolumab. All patients experienced relapse after autologous stem cell transplantation, and brentuximab vedotin exposure was variable. Magnetic negative selection served to purify CD4+ T cells out of PBMCs that had been thawed. Germline CDR1 and CDR2: SGHRS and YFSETQ. Trimming removed 1 base at V and 1 base at J, with 8 bases between. This CDR3 has 14 amino acids. As concerns this clone: The antigen is unknown.

This table comes from immunoSEQ multiplex PCR, and its TCRdb copy is limited to in-frame clones, with some not included. The sample holds about 30,000 clones; 80% to 90% are singletons and the top ten take approximately 0.62%. Here the sequenced sample was CD4+ T cells from blood, taken before the fourth cycle of nivolumab. This clonotype was sampled from a human donor with classical Hodgkin lymphoma. The chain uses TRBV5-1 and TRBJ2-5; D is unresolved. CDR3 in amino acids: CASSLSHPQETQYF. CDR3 in DNA: TGCGCCAGCAGCTTGTCACACCCCCAAGAGACCCAGTACTTC.